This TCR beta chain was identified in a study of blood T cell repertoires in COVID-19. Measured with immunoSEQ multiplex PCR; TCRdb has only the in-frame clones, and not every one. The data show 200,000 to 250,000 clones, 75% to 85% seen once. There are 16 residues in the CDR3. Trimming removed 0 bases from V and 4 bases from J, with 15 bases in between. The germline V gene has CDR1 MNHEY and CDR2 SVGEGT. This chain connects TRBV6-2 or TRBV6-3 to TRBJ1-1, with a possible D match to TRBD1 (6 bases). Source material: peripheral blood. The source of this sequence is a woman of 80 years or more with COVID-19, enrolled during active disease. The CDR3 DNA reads TGTGCCAGCAGTTACTCGGGGGGGCGCGTGGGCACTGAAGCTTTCTTT. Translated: CASSYSGGRVGTEAFF.